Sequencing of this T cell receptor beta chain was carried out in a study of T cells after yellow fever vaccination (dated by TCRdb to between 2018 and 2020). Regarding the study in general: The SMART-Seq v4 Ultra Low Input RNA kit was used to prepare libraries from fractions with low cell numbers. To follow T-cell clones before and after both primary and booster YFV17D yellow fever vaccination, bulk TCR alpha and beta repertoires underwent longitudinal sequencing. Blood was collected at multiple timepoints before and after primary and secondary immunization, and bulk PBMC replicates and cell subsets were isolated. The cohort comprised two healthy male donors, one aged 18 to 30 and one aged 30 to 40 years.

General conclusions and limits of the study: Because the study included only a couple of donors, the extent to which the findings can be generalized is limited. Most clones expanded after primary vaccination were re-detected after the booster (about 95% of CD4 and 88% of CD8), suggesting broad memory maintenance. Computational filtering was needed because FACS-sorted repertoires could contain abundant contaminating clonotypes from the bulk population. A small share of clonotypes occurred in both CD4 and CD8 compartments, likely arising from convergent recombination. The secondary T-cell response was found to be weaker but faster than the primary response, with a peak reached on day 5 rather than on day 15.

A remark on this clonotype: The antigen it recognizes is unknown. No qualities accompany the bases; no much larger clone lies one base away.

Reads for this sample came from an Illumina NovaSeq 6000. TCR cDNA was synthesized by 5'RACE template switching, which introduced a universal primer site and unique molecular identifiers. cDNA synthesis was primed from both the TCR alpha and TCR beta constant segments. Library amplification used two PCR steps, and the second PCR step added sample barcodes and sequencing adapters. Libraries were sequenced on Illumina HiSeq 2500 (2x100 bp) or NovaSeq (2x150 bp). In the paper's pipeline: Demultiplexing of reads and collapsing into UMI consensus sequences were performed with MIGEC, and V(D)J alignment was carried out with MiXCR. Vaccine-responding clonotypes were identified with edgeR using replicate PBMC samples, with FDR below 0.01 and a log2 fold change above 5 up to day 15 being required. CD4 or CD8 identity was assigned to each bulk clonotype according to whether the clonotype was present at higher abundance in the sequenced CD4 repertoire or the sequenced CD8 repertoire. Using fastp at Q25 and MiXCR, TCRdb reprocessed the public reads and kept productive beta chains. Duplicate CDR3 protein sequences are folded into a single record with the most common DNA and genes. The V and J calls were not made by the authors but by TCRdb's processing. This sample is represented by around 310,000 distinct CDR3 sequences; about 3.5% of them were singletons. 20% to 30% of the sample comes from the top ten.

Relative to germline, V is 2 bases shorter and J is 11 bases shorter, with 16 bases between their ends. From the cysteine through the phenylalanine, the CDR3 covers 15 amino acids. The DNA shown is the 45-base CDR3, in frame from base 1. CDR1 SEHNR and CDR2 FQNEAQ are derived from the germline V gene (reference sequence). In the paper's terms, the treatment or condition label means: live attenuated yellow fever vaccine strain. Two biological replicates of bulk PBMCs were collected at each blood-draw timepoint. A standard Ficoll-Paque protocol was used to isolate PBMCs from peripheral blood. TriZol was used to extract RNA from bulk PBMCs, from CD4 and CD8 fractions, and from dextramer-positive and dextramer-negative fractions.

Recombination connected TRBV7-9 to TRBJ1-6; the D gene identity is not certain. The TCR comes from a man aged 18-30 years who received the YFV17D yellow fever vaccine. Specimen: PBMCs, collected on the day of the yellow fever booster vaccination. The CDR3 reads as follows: CASSLRSEPRTPLHF. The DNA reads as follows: TGTGCCAGCAGCTTACGATCAGAGCCGAGGACACCCCTCCACTTT.